Shown below are 17 T cell receptor beta chains from a single sample sequenced in a study of blood T cells in healthy people across ages. Combining a sample-barcoded 5' primer with a J-beta primer mix, a second PCR ran for 7 to 11 cycles. A single record per CDR3 protein comes from TCRdb applying MiXCR to the 5' RACE reads. This table holds more than 1,400,000 distinct CDR3 sequences, roughly 40% found once. The sample consisted of blood. The receptors were sampled from a young woman in good health.

The chain carries TRBV27 and TRBJ1-1, with D possibly TRBD1 on 6 matching bases. The CDR3 totals 14 residues. The germline V and J ends were trimmed by 6 bases and 1 base, with 12 bases remaining between them. Germline assignment: CDR1 MNHEY and CDR2 SMNVEV (reference sequence). Here the CDR3 reads CASSTGLPNTEAFF. The CDR3, as DNA: TGTGCCAGCAGCACAGGGCTACCGAACACTGAAGCTTTCTTT.

Points on this clonotype: At one boundary the junction diverges from the germline segment, which might be a read error. The chain uses TRBV6-1 and TRBJ2-7; D perhaps matches TRBD2 (5 bases). Germline V gives CDR1 MNHNS, CDR2 SASEGT. The CDR3 is 14 amino acids. This CDR3 is CASRADRGRYEKYF. CDR3 sequence (DNA): TGTGCCAGTAGAGCTGACCGGGGTAGGTACGAGAAGTACTTC.

The chain joins TRBV20-1 to TRBJ2-3; 10 bases agree with TRBD1. Germline lookup yields CDR1 DFQATT and CDR2 SNEGSKA (reference sequence). This CDR3 is built from 13 residues. This chain's CDR3 is CRAGTGAGDTQYF. As DNA, the CDR3 is TGCAGGGCCGGGACAGGGGCTGGAGATACGCAGTATTTT.

The rearrangement uses TRBV27 and TRBJ2-3; 11 bases map to TRBD2. Unmatched junction bases numbered 18, after V lost 0 bases and J lost 4 bases. The germline CDR1 and CDR2 sequences are MNHEY and SMNVEV (reference sequence). The CDR3 spans 21 residues. The CDR3: CASSLSLYPLLAGGRADTQYF. The CDR3 coding sequence is TGTGCCAGCAGTTTATCCCTCTATCCCCTGCTAGCGGGGGGTCGGGCAGATACGCAGTATTTT.

V is TRBV20-1 and J is TRBJ2-7; maybe TRBD1 (5 bases). The V end was cut by 3 bases, the J end by 2 bases, with 14 bases between. Germline V gene lookup returns CDR1 DFQATT and CDR2 SNEGSKA (reference sequence). The CDR3 has 14 residues. The CDR3 sequence: CSASNPTETYEQYF. The CDR3 DNA sequence: TGCAGTGCTAGCAACCCGACAGAAACCTACGAGCAGTACTTC.

J is TRBJ2-3 and V is TRBV27; D might be TRBD1 or TRBD2, each matching 5 bases. Trimming took 6 bases from V and 9 from J, leaving 25 bases between them. The CDR3 covers 16 residues. Germline values: CDR1 MNHEY, CDR2 SMNVEV (reference sequence). The CDR3 region has the DNA TGTGCCAGCAGAAGGGCCGGGACGCTCCCCGAGGTAACGCAGTATTTT. Translation gives CASRRAGTLPEVTQYF.

Regarding this clonotype: The conserved phenylalanine or tryptophan is not found at the CDR3 terminus, so this likely reflects a read error. The J gene is TRBJ2-4, the V gene TRBV20-1; D possibly corresponds to TRBD1 (6 bases). The CDR3 covers 13 residues. Trimming pared 4 bases from V and 1 base from J, leaving 8 bases between. CDR1 is DFQATT, CDR2 SNEGSKA, per germline (reference sequence). The CDR3: CSANGQAKNIQYS. In DNA, the CDR3 is TGCAGTGCTAACGGACAGGCCAAAAACATTCAGTACTCC.

The chain employs TRBV2 and TRBJ2-1; D is tentatively TRBD1 or TRBD2 (5 bases each). Trimming left V 7 bases short and J 4 bases short, with 11 bases between. The CDR3 consists of 13 residues. The germline V gene encodes CDR1 SNHLY and CDR2 FYNNEI. In DNA form, the CDR3 reads TGTGCCAGCAACCGGGACGTTTACAATGAGCAGTTCTTC. It encodes CASNRDVYNEQFF.

V usage is TRBV10-3 and J usage is TRBJ1-4; TRBD1 might be the D (6 bases). Germline lookup yields CDR1 ENHRY and CDR2 SYGVKD. This CDR3 contains 14 residues. V gave up 6 bases and J gave up 4 bases, with 12 bases separating them. CDR3 amino acids: CAISETGLNEKLFF. In DNA form, the CDR3 reads TGTGCCATCAGCGAGACAGGCCTTAATGAAAAACTGTTTTTT.

Here the CDR3 reads CASRPAGHHDRGLWQPQHF. DNA for the CDR3: TGTGCCAGCAGGCCCGCCGGGCATCATGACAGAGGGTTATGGCAGCCCCAGCATTTT. The chain employs TRBV13 and TRBJ1-5; possibly TRBD1 for D (5 bases). Germline CDR1 PRHDT, CDR2 FYEKMQ (reference sequence). This CDR3 is 19 amino acids long. V lost 6 bases and J 7 bases, leaving 31 bases between the germline ends. Based on the CDR3 plus reference TRBV13 and TRBJ1-5, the full variable domain is AAGVIQSPRHLIKEKRETATLKCYPIPRHDTVYWYQQGPGQDPQFLISFYEKMQSDKGSIPDRFSAQQFSDYHSELNMSSLELGDSALYFCASRPAGHHDRGLWQPQHFGDGTRLSIL.

The chain is built from TRBV20-1 and TRBJ2-1; D is ambiguous. Per the germline V gene, CDR1 is DFQATT and CDR2 is SNEGSKA (reference sequence). V was shortened by 3 bases and J by 0 bases, with 15 bases between the two germline ends. This CDR3 contains 16 residues. Here the CDR3 DNA reads TGCAGTGCTAGGTACGGTGCTGCGAGCTCCTACAATGAGCAGTTCTTC. Encoded protein: CSARYGAASSYNEQFF.

Comment on this clonotype: Its ends do not fully match the called genes, so a read error is possible. J is TRBJ2-1 and V is TRBV5-1; 7 positions agree with TRBD2. CDR1 and CDR2 from the germline V gene are SGHRS and YFSETQ. The CDR3 is 15 residues long. DNA of the CDR3: TGCACCAGCAGCACGGTCGGGGGGAGTTACAATGAGCAGTTCTTC. As protein: CTSSTVGGSYNEQFF.

This clonotype was detected a few times. The V gene is TRBV5-1, the J gene TRBJ2-1; 16 bases map to TRBD2. CDR3 length equals 20 residues. Germline V gene data show CDR1 as SGHRS and CDR2 as YFSETQ. V gave up 0 bases and J gave up 1 base; unmatched junction bases: 7. The CDR3 protein is CASSLGGTSGGALSYNEQFF. The CDR3 coding sequence is TGCGCCAGCAGCTTGGGTGGGACTAGCGGGGGGGCCTTGTCCTACAATGAGCAGTTCTTC.

This clonotype has more than one count but fewer than ten. V gene TRBV20-1 combines with J gene TRBJ2-7; 10 nucleotides align to TRBD2. CDR3 length equals 15 residues. J gave up 4 bases and V 0 bases, and 6 bases lay outside the gene matches. Germline CDR1 is DFQATT and CDR2 is SNEGSKA (reference sequence). The DNA for the CDR3 is TGCAGTGCTAGAGATGGGGTAGCGGGGGGATACGAGCAGTACTTC. This encodes CSARDGVAGGYEQYF.

The chain links TRBV10-1 to TRBJ2-3; 8 bases map to TRBD2. The trim removed 4 bases at V and 2 bases at J, leaving 5 bases unmatched. CDR3 length: 15 amino acids. In germline, CDR1 is WNHNN, CDR2 SYGVQD (reference sequence). The CDR3: CASSGERGFTDTQYF. The CDR3 region has the DNA TGCGCCAGCAGTGGCGAGCGGGGGTTCACAGATACGCAGTATTTT.

This chain connects TRBV14 to TRBJ1-1; weak D call: TRBD1 (6 bases). The length of the CDR3 is 13 residues. Trimming left V 3 bases short and J 5 bases short, with 10 bases between. Germline V gene sequence: CDR1 SGHDN, CDR2 FVKESK. The CDR3 bases are TGTGCCAGCAGCCATGGGAGGGGGACTGAAGCTTTCTTT. This encodes CASSHGRGTEAFF.

This chain uses TRBV10-3 with TRBJ2-1; weak D call: TRBD1 (7 bases). The DNA end is more similar to TRBJ2-7, so the J call may be wrong. CDR3 length: 14 residues. Per the germline V gene, CDR1 is ENHRY and CDR2 is SYGVKD. The CDR3 loop is CAITDRDSNNEQYF. The CDR3, as DNA: TGTGCCATCACTGACAGGGACTCGAACAATGAGCAGTACTTC.